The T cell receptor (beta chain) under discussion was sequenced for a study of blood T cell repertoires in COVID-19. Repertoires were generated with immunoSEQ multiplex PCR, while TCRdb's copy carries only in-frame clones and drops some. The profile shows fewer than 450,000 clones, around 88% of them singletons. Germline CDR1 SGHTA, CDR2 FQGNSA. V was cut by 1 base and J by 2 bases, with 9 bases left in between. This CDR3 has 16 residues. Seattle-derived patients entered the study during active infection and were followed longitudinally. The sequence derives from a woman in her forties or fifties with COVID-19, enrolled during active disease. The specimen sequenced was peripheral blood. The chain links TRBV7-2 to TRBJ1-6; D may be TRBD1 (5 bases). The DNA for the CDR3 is TGTGCCAGCAGCTTAGAAGGCAGGGCCTATAATTCACCCCTCCACTTT. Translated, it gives CASSLEGRAYNSPLHF.